This is a list of T cell receptor beta chains from one sample in a study of Tregs in tolerant kidney transplant recipients. TCRdb's table, derived via immunoSEQ multiplex PCR, lists solely in-frame clones and lacks some. The sample shows about 110,000 clones, about 90% of them seen only once. The specimen comprised CD4+ T cells from blood, sampled before the transplant. The receptors stem from a human donor who received a combined kidney and bone marrow transplant. Each CDR3 is given with its conserved first and last residue. Fields, in order: CDR3 protein, CDR3 DNA, J gene, D gene, V gene, clone size. D genes are given only for firm matches. The size field is filled for only some rows; it gives once, few, many or a size class.

cdr3_aa: CASSYLEGNEQYF; cdr3_nt: TGTGCCAGCAGTTACCTGGAGGGAAACGAGCAGTACTTC; j_call: TRBJ2-7; d_call: .; v_call: TRBV6-5; clone_size: .
cdr3_aa: CASSLEAGGPELFF; cdr3_nt: TGTGCCAGCAGTTTGGAGGCAGGGGGCCCGGAGCTGTTTTTT; j_call: TRBJ2-2; d_call: TRBD1; v_call: TRBV27; clone_size: .
cdr3_aa: CASSEATGYGNTIYF; cdr3_nt: TGTGCCAGCAGTGAAGCGACAGGGTATGGAAACACCATATATTTT; j_call: TRBJ1-3; d_call: TRBD1; v_call: TRBV6-1; clone_size: .
cdr3_aa: CASSFRGQGESPLHF; cdr3_nt: TGTGCCAGCAGCTTTAGGGGACAGGGAGAATCACCCCTCCACTTT; j_call: TRBJ1-6; d_call: TRBD1; v_call: TRBV5-5; clone_size: .
cdr3_aa: CASSLFPWSSGTYEQYF; cdr3_nt: TGCGCCAGCAGCTTGTTCCCTTGGTCTAGCGGGACCTACGAGCAGTACTTC; j_call: TRBJ2-7; d_call: TRBD2; v_call: TRBV5-1; clone_size: .
cdr3_aa: CASSFPTGGSLALYEQYF; cdr3_nt: TGTGCCAGCAGTTTTCCGACAGGGGGCTCTCTTGCTCTTTACGAGCAGTACTTC; j_call: TRBJ2-7; d_call: TRBD1; v_call: TRBV27; clone_size: .
cdr3_aa: CASSPRGGGGPNIQYF; cdr3_nt: TGCGCCAGCAGCCCCCGGGGGGGCGGGGGACCAAACATTCAGTACTTC; j_call: TRBJ2-4; d_call: TRBD2; v_call: TRBV5-1; clone_size: .
cdr3_aa: CAISGDRTYHYGYTF; cdr3_nt: TGTGCCATCAGTGGGGACAGGACATATCATTATGGCTACACCTTC; j_call: TRBJ1-2; d_call: TRBD1; v_call: TRBV10-3; clone_size: once
cdr3_aa: CASSSGQLGETQYF; cdr3_nt: TGTGCCAGCAGCTCCGGACAGTTAGGGGAGACCCAGTACTTC; j_call: TRBJ2-5; d_call: .; v_call: TRBV9; clone_size: .
cdr3_aa: CATSAGGRTASNQPQHF; cdr3_nt: TGTGCCACCAGCGCAGGTGGGAGAACAGCCAGCAATCAGCCCCAGCATTTT; j_call: TRBJ1-5; d_call: .; v_call: TRBV15; clone_size: .
cdr3_aa: CSQAQGPSSYNEQFF; cdr3_nt: TGCAGCCAGGCCCAGGGGCCGAGCTCCTACAATGAGCAGTTCTTC; j_call: TRBJ2-1; d_call: .; v_call: TRBV29-1; clone_size: .
cdr3_aa: CAGTTDRDRREQYF; cdr3_nt: TGTGCCGGCACCACGGACAGGGACCGGCGCGAGCAGTACTTC; j_call: TRBJ2-7; d_call: TRBD1; v_call: TRBV6-1; clone_size: .
cdr3_aa: CASSRTGGNTEAFF; cdr3_nt: TGTGCCAGCTCACGAACGGGGGGGAACACTGAAGCTTTCTTT; j_call: TRBJ1-1; d_call: .; v_call: TRBV18; clone_size: .
cdr3_aa: CAISESLRGQGNSPLHF; cdr3_nt: TGTGCCATCAGTGAGTCACTAAGGGGGCAGGGGAATTCACCCCTCCACTTT; j_call: TRBJ1-6; d_call: TRBD1; v_call: TRBV10-3; clone_size: .
cdr3_aa: CASSITTGNQPQHF; cdr3_nt: TGCGCCAGCAGCATAACCACGGGGAATCAGCCCCAGCATTTT; j_call: TRBJ1-5; d_call: .; v_call: TRBV5-1; clone_size: .
cdr3_aa: CASSYPPTGDEQFF; cdr3_nt: TGTGCCAGCAGTTACCCCCCGACAGGGGACGAGCAGTTCTTC; j_call: TRBJ2-1; d_call: TRBD1; v_call: TRBV27; clone_size: .
cdr3_aa: CASSPTGQGSSQVREQYF; cdr3_nt: TGTGCCAGCAGCCCGACCGGACAGGGGTCTTCCCAAGTCCGCGAGCAGTACTTC; j_call: TRBJ2-7; d_call: TRBD1; v_call: TRBV28; clone_size: .
cdr3_aa: CASSLHDRGEGYTF; cdr3_nt: TGTGCCAGCAGCCTCCACGACAGGGGTGAAGGCTACACCTTC; j_call: TRBJ1-2; d_call: TRBD1; v_call: TRBV9; clone_size: few
cdr3_aa: CASSNTGTNYGYTF; cdr3_nt: TGTGCCAGTAGTAACACCGGGACAAACTATGGCTACACCTTC; j_call: TRBJ1-2; d_call: .; v_call: TRBV19; clone_size: .
cdr3_aa: CASSYRAGGPDEQYF; cdr3_nt: TGTGCCAGCAGCTACCGGGCGGGAGGGCCCGACGAGCAGTACTTC; j_call: TRBJ2-7; d_call: TRBD2; v_call: TRBV5-4; clone_size: .
cdr3_aa: CASSVEPGAEKLFF; cdr3_nt: TGTGCCAGCAGCGTAGAACCGGGTGCTGAAAAACTGTTTTTT; j_call: TRBJ1-4; d_call: .; v_call: TRBV9; clone_size: .
cdr3_aa: CASSLSGITDTQYF; cdr3_nt: TGCGCCAGCAGTCTAAGCGGAATCACAGATACGCAGTATTTT; j_call: TRBJ2-3; d_call: .; v_call: TRBV5-1; clone_size: .
cdr3_aa: CSVRGTGPTGELFF; cdr3_nt: TGCAGCGTTCGAGGGACAGGGCCCACCGGGGAGCTGTTTTTT; j_call: TRBJ2-2; d_call: TRBD1; v_call: TRBV29-1; clone_size: .
cdr3_aa: CASSATNYGYTF; cdr3_nt: TGTGCCAGCAGTGCGACAAACTATGGCTACACCTTC; j_call: TRBJ1-2; d_call: .; v_call: TRBV28; clone_size: .
cdr3_aa: CASSLDLAGSRSYNEQFF; cdr3_nt: TGTGCCAGCAGCTTAGATCTAGCGGGGAGTCGCTCCTACAATGAGCAGTTCTTC; j_call: TRBJ2-1; d_call: TRBD2; v_call: TRBV11-2; clone_size: .
cdr3_aa: CASTGAGRNQPQHF; cdr3_nt: TGTGCCAGCACCGGGGCGGGACGCAATCAGCCCCAGCATTTT; j_call: TRBJ1-5; d_call: .; v_call: TRBV2; clone_size: .
cdr3_aa: CASSRTATDTQYF; cdr3_nt: TGTGCCAGCAGTAGAACAGCCACAGATACGCAGTATTTT; j_call: TRBJ2-3; d_call: .; v_call: TRBV6-5; clone_size: .
cdr3_aa: CASSIVAGQPQHF; cdr3_nt: TGTGCCAGTAGTATAGTAGCGGGTCAGCCCCAGCATTTT; j_call: TRBJ1-5; d_call: .; v_call: TRBV19; clone_size: .
cdr3_aa: CASSLLAGGHADTQYF; cdr3_nt: TGCGCCAGCAGCTTACTAGCGGGGGGGCACGCAGATACGCAGTATTTT; j_call: TRBJ2-3; d_call: TRBD2; v_call: TRBV5-1; clone_size: .
cdr3_aa: CASKEPGETQYF; cdr3_nt: TGCGCCAGCAAAGAACCCGGGGAGACCCAGTACTTC; j_call: TRBJ2-5; d_call: .; v_call: TRBV5-1; clone_size: once
cdr3_aa: CASSFGRGQGQPQHF; cdr3_nt: TGTGCCAGCAGCTTCGGCAGGGGGCAAGGTCAGCCCCAGCATTTT; j_call: TRBJ1-5; d_call: TRBD1; v_call: TRBV7-2; clone_size: .
cdr3_aa: CASSITSTTYEQYF; cdr3_nt: TGTGCCAGTAGTATCACGAGCACCACCTACGAGCAGTACTTC; j_call: TRBJ2-7; d_call: .; v_call: TRBV19; clone_size: .
cdr3_aa: CASSPGTANTGELFF; cdr3_nt: TGTGCCAGCTCACCCGGGACAGCGAACACCGGGGAGCTGTTTTTT; j_call: TRBJ2-2; d_call: TRBD1; v_call: TRBV18; clone_size: .
cdr3_aa: CASRRWTGTPYEQYF; cdr3_nt: TGTGCCAGCAGACGATGGACAGGGACTCCATACGAGCAGTACTTC; j_call: TRBJ2-7; d_call: TRBD1; v_call: TRBV27; clone_size: .
cdr3_aa: CASSPRGAYNSPLHF; cdr3_nt: TGTGCCAGTTCACCTCGCGGGGCTTATAATTCACCCCTCCACTTT; j_call: TRBJ1-6; d_call: .; v_call: TRBV19; clone_size: .
cdr3_aa: CASSLDQGGGYTF; cdr3_nt: TGCGCCAGCAGCTTGGACCAGGGGGGTGGCTACACCTTC; j_call: TRBJ1-2; d_call: TRBD1; v_call: TRBV5-1; clone_size: .
cdr3_aa: CASRSSGYYEQYF; cdr3_nt: TGTGCCAGCAGGTCATCAGGGTACTACGAGCAGTACTTC; j_call: TRBJ2-7; d_call: .; v_call: TRBV6-5; clone_size: .
cdr3_aa: CAITGGDGMNTEAFF; cdr3_nt: TGTGCCATCACGGGGGGCGATGGAATGAACACTGAAGCTTTCTTT; j_call: TRBJ1-1; d_call: .; v_call: TRBV10-3; clone_size: .
cdr3_aa: CASSLAGLKSTQYF; cdr3_nt: TGTGCCAGCAGCTTAGCCGGACTGAAGAGTACGCAGTATTTT; j_call: TRBJ2-3; d_call: .; v_call: TRBV7-6; clone_size: .
cdr3_aa: CASSLGTSTDTQYF; cdr3_nt: TGTGCCAGCAGCTTAGGGACTAGCACCGATACGCAGTATTTT; j_call: TRBJ2-3; d_call: TRBD2; v_call: TRBV11-3; clone_size: .
cdr3_aa: CASSHRGGPIAKNIQYF; cdr3_nt: TGTGCCAGCAGCCACAGAGGGGGCCCTATAGCCAAAAACATTCAGTACTTC; j_call: TRBJ2-4; d_call: TRBD1; v_call: TRBV7-9; clone_size: .
cdr3_aa: CASSATPLAGAYNEQFF; cdr3_nt: TGCGCCAGCAGCGCGACCCCACTAGCGGGAGCCTACAATGAGCAGTTCTTC; j_call: TRBJ2-1; d_call: TRBD2; v_call: TRBV5-1; clone_size: .
cdr3_aa: CASSPGTGPWGTEAFF; cdr3_nt: TGTGCCAGCAGTCCCGGGACAGGGCCATGGGGCACTGAAGCTTTCTTT; j_call: TRBJ1-1; d_call: TRBD1; v_call: TRBV6-4; clone_size: .
cdr3_aa: CASSPVVSTGNEKLFF; cdr3_nt: TGTGCCAGCTCACCAGTGGTCTCCACGGGTAATGAAAAACTGTTTTTT; j_call: TRBJ1-4; d_call: .; v_call: TRBV18; clone_size: .
cdr3_aa: CASSLVLGGGQPQHF; cdr3_nt: TGTGCCAGCAGCTTAGTATTAGGGGGGGGTCAGCCCCAGCATTTT; j_call: TRBJ1-5; d_call: .; v_call: TRBV7-2; clone_size: once